This T cell receptor beta chain was sequenced in a study of human T cells and chemical hapten exposure. Study in general: The sensitizing agent was 2% DPC, placed on roughly 2 cm by roughly 2 cm of upper inner arm skin. A patient group, mainly female, showed alopecia areata, totalis or universalis.

Only a few counts were recorded for this clonotype. CDR1 and CDR2 from the germline V gene are GTSNPN and SVGIG (reference sequence). CDR3 length: 13 amino acids. V was cut by 2 bases and J by 3 bases, with 10 bases left in between. Time point: pre-sensitization, week 0. Treatment of the sample: therapeutic diphenylcyclopropenone sensitization with weekly scalp DPC. People who gave samples had alopecia, were 18 to 70 years old, and were suitable for DPC. The library tagged each cDNA molecule with unique molecular identifiers. TCRdb re-derived calls from the RACE reads in MiXCR, one entry per CDR3 protein. The sample shows 95,000 to 100,000 distinct CDR3 sequences, 10% to 14% of them seen only once.

The material sequenced was whole blood, taken in connection with sensitization to the hapten diphenylcyclopropenone (DPC). This chain uses TRBV30 with TRBJ1-1; D is ambiguous. The sequence was collected from a woman aged 55-70 years with alopecia areata. Some clones in this sample may be carry-over from other donors' samples. Here the CDR3 reads CAWSFAGHTEAFF. The CDR3 DNA follows: TGTGCCTGGAGTTTTGCAGGTCACACTGAAGCTTTCTTT.